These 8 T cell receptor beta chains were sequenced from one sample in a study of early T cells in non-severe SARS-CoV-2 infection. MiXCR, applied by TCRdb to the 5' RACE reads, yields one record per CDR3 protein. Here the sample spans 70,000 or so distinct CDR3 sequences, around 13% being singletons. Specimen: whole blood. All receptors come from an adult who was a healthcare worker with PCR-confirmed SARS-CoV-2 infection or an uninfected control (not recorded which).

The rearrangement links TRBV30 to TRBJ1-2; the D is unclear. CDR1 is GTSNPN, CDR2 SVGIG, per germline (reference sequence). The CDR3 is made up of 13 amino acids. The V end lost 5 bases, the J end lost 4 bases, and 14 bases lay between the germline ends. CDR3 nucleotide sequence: TGTGCCTGGGACGGCGGTAAAGGCTATGGCTACACCTTC. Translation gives CAWDGGKGYGYTF.

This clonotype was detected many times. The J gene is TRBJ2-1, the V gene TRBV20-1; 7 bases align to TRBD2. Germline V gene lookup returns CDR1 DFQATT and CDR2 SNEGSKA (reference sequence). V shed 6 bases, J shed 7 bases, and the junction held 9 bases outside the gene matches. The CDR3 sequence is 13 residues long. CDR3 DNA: TGCAGTGCCCGGCGGGCGGGGGATAATGAGCAGTTCTTC. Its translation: CSARRAGDNEQFF.

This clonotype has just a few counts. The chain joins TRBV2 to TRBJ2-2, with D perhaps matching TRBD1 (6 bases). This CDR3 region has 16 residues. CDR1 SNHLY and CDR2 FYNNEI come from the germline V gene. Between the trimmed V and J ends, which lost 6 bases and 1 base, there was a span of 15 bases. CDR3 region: CASSRGQNLNTGELFF. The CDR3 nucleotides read TGTGCCAGCAGCCGGGGACAAAACTTGAACACCGGGGAGCTGTTTTTT.

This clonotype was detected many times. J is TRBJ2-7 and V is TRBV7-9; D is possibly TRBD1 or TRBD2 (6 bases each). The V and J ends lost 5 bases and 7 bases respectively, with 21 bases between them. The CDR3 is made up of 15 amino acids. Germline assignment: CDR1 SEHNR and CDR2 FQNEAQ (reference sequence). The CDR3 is CASSPRETGSKEQYF. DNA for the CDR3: TGTGCCAGCAGCCCGCGGGAAACAGGGAGTAAAGAGCAGTACTTC. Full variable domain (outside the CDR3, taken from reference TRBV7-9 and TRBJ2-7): DTGVSQNPRHKITKRGQNVTFRCDPISEHNRLYWYRQTLGQGPEFLTYFQNEAQLEKSRLLSDRFSAERPKGSFSTLEIQRTEQGDSAMYLCASSPRETGSKEQYFGPGTRLTVT.

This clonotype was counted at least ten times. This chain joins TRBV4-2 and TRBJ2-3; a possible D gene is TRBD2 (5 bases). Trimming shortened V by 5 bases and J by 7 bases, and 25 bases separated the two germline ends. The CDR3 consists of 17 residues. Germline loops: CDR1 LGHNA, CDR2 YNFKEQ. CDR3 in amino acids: CASSTRRGQSGHYTQYF. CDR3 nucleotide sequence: TGTGCCAGCAGCACCCGCCGGGGTCAGTCCGGGCATTATACGCAGTATTTT.

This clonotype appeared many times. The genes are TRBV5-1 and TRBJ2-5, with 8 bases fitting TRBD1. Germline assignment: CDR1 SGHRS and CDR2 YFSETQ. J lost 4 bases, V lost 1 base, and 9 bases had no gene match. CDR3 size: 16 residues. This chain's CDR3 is CASSLNFGQGGETQYF. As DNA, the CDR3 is TGCGCCAGCAGCTTGAATTTTGGACAGGGCGGAGAGACCCAGTACTTC.

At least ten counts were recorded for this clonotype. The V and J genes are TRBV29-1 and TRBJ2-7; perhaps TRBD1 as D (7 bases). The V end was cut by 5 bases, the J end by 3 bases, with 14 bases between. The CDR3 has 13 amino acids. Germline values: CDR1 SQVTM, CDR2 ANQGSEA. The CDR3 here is CSVSGGGNYEQYF. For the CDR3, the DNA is TGCAGCGTTTCTGGAGGGGGCAACTACGAGCAGTACTTC.

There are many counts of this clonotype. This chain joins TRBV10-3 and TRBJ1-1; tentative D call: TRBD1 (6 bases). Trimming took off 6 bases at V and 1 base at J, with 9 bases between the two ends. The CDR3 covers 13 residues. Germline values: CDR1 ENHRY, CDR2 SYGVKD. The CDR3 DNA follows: TGTGCCATCAGAACACAGGGGAACACTGAAGCTTTCTTT. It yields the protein CAIRTQGNTEAFF.